These T cell receptor beta chains were read from a single sample in a study of blood T cell repertoires in COVID-19. Using immunoSEQ multiplex PCR, the repertoire was profiled, and TCRdb retains in-frame clones only, with some absent. This sample yields 300,000 or so clones, of which about 87% are seen a single time; about 7.8% belongs to the top ten. What was sequenced was peripheral blood. Source of these receptors: a woman aged 45-60 years who had recovered from COVID-19. The CDR3 runs from the conserved cysteine through the conserved F or W. Fields, in order: CDR3 protein, CDR3 DNA, J gene, D gene, clone size, V gene. A D gene is named only where the DNA matches it firmly. The size field is filled for only some rows; it gives once, few, many or a size class.

cdr3_aa: CASAHGGPPYEQYF; cdr3_nt: TGTGCCAGCGCCCATGGCGGCCCCCCCTACGAGCAGTACTTC; j_call: TRBJ2-7; d_call: .; clone_size: .; v_call: TRBV7-8
cdr3_aa: CAIKTGKGTSNTGELFF; cdr3_nt: TGTGCCATCAAAACGGGAAAGGGGACTAGCAACACCGGGGAGCTGTTTTTT; j_call: TRBJ2-2; d_call: TRBD2; clone_size: once; v_call: TRBV10-3
cdr3_aa: CSVEDEKDIKHTF; cdr3_nt: TGCAGCGTTGAAGATGAGAAGGACATAAAGCACACCTTC; j_call: TRBJ1-2; d_call: .; clone_size: .; v_call: TRBV29-1
cdr3_aa: CASSVGELGGYEQYF; cdr3_nt: TGTGCCAGCAGCGTAGGGGAACTGGGCGGGTACGAGCAGTACTTC; j_call: TRBJ2-7; d_call: .; clone_size: many; v_call: TRBV9
cdr3_aa: CSARYTDTQYF; cdr3_nt: TGCAGTGCTAGGTACACAGATACGCAGTATTTT; j_call: TRBJ2-3; d_call: .; clone_size: .; v_call: TRBV20-1
cdr3_aa: CASSANRGGNQPQHF; cdr3_nt: TGTGCCAGCAGTGCCAACAGGGGCGGCAATCAGCCCCAGCATTTT; j_call: TRBJ1-5; d_call: TRBD1; clone_size: .; v_call: TRBV2
cdr3_aa: CASSPSSGVTEAFF; cdr3_nt: TGTGCCAGCTCACCAAGTTCAGGGGTAACTGAAGCTTTCTTT; j_call: TRBJ1-1; d_call: .; clone_size: .; v_call: TRBV18
cdr3_aa: CASTQGGGSYEQYF; cdr3_nt: TGTGCCAGCACCCAGGGAGGCGGCTCCTACGAGCAGTACTTC; j_call: TRBJ2-7; d_call: .; clone_size: .; v_call: TRBV6-5
cdr3_aa: CASSGGGISYEQYF; cdr3_nt: TGTGCCAGCAGCGGGGGGGGGATTTCCTACGAGCAGTACTTC; j_call: TRBJ2-7; d_call: TRBD2; clone_size: .; v_call: TRBV7-2
cdr3_aa: CASSDLLRVNYGYTF; cdr3_nt: TGTGCCAGCAGTGACCTTCTCAGGGTTAACTATGGCTACACCTTC; j_call: TRBJ1-2; d_call: .; clone_size: once; v_call: TRBV6-1
cdr3_aa: CAISESMDRGRGYTF; cdr3_nt: TGTGCCATCAGTGAGTCTATGGACAGGGGGCGAGGCTACACCTTC; j_call: TRBJ1-2; d_call: TRBD1; clone_size: .; v_call: TRBV10-3
cdr3_aa: CASSLDRRGSEQYF; cdr3_nt: TGTGCCAGCAGCTTAGACAGGAGGGGTTCCGAGCAGTACTTC; j_call: TRBJ2-7; d_call: .; clone_size: .; v_call: TRBV7-8
cdr3_aa: CASSIREGGINEQFF; cdr3_nt: TGTGCCAGTAGTATAAGGGAGGGCGGAATAAATGAGCAGTTCTTC; j_call: TRBJ2-1; d_call: TRBD2; clone_size: .; v_call: TRBV19
cdr3_aa: CASSLERDFLAYEQYF; cdr3_nt: TGTGCCAGCAGCTTAGAAAGGGACTTTCTGGCCTACGAGCAGTACTTC; j_call: TRBJ2-7; d_call: .; clone_size: few; v_call: TRBV11-2
cdr3_aa: CASTIKAGTGTYGYTF; cdr3_nt: TGTGCCAGCACTATTAAAGCCGGGACAGGCACCTATGGCTACACCTTC; j_call: TRBJ1-2; d_call: TRBD1; clone_size: .; v_call: TRBV27
cdr3_aa: CASSASGGGYTF; cdr3_nt: TGTGCCAGCAGTGCCTCAGGAGGTGGCTACACCTTC; j_call: TRBJ1-2; d_call: .; clone_size: .; v_call: TRBV28
cdr3_aa: CASSDRDRVIFEAFF; cdr3_nt: TGTGCCAGCAGCGACCGGGACAGGGTGATTTTTGAAGCTTTCTTT; j_call: TRBJ1-1; d_call: TRBD1; clone_size: .; v_call: TRBV5-4
cdr3_aa: CASSGPHGGVYEQYF; cdr3_nt: TGTGCCAGCAGCGGGCCCCACGGGGGTGTCTACGAGCAGTACTTC; j_call: TRBJ2-7; d_call: .; clone_size: .; v_call: TRBV21-1
cdr3_aa: CSVEGLAGTQYF; cdr3_nt: TGCAGCGTTGAGGGACTGGCGGGGACCCAGTACTTC; j_call: TRBJ2-5; d_call: .; clone_size: .; v_call: TRBV29-1
cdr3_aa: CASSLNAGGATGELFF; cdr3_nt: TGTGCCAGCAGCCTCAACGCAGGGGGCGCCACCGGGGAGCTGTTTTTT; j_call: TRBJ2-2; d_call: TRBD1; clone_size: .; v_call: TRBV11-2
cdr3_aa: CASSPVAGQGLYEQYF; cdr3_nt: TGCGCCAGCAGCCCCGTAGCGGGACAGGGGCTCTACGAGCAGTACTTC; j_call: TRBJ2-7; d_call: TRBD1; clone_size: .; v_call: TRBV5-1
cdr3_aa: CASSTRTSGYNEQFF; cdr3_nt: TGTGCCAGCAGTACAAGGACTAGCGGCTACAATGAGCAGTTCTTC; j_call: TRBJ2-1; d_call: TRBD2; clone_size: .; v_call: TRBV6-2/TRBV6-3
cdr3_aa: CASRGGLADSYNEQFF; cdr3_nt: TGTGCCAGTAGAGGGGGACTAGCGGACTCCTACAATGAGCAGTTCTTC; j_call: TRBJ2-1; d_call: TRBD2; clone_size: many; v_call: TRBV19
cdr3_aa: CASSYLGQGKQYF; cdr3_nt: TGTGCCAGCAGTTACTTGGGCCAGGGCAAGCAGTACTTC; j_call: TRBJ2-7; d_call: .; clone_size: .; v_call: TRBV6-5
cdr3_aa: CASSSNGDRGLWGYTF; cdr3_nt: TGTGCCAGCAGCTCCAATGGGGACAGGGGGCTCTGGGGCTACACCTTC; j_call: TRBJ1-2; d_call: TRBD1; clone_size: .; v_call: TRBV7-9
cdr3_aa: CASSQPGTPQETQYF; cdr3_nt: TGTGCCAGCAGCCAACCCGGGACACCACAAGAGACCCAGTACTTC; j_call: TRBJ2-5; d_call: .; clone_size: few; v_call: TRBV3-1/TRBV3-2
cdr3_aa: CATSSRDSANYGYTF; cdr3_nt: TGTGCCACCTCCTCGAGGGACAGTGCTAACTATGGCTACACCTTC; j_call: TRBJ1-2; d_call: TRBD1; clone_size: .; v_call: TRBV6-5
cdr3_aa: CASSPPVRSPGDEQFF; cdr3_nt: TGTGCCAGCTCACCACCAGTACGGTCTCCGGGGGATGAGCAGTTCTTC; j_call: TRBJ2-1; d_call: .; clone_size: once; v_call: TRBV18
cdr3_aa: CASSLGWAGGQETQYF; cdr3_nt: TGTGCCAGCAGCTTAGGGTGGGCGGGAGGACAAGAGACCCAGTACTTC; j_call: TRBJ2-5; d_call: TRBD2; clone_size: .; v_call: TRBV7-2
cdr3_aa: CSVAGRGAHNEQFF; cdr3_nt: TGCAGCGTTGCGGGCAGGGGAGCCCACAATGAGCAGTTCTTC; j_call: TRBJ2-1; d_call: .; clone_size: .; v_call: TRBV29-1
cdr3_aa: CASSLNAQQETQYF; cdr3_nt: TGTGCCAGCAGCTTAAATGCCCAGCAAGAGACCCAGTACTTC; j_call: TRBJ2-5; d_call: .; clone_size: .; v_call: TRBV7-8
cdr3_aa: CASSRHPEGQPQHF; cdr3_nt: TGTGCCAGCAGTCGGCACCCGGAGGGGCAGCCCCAGCATTTT; j_call: TRBJ1-5; d_call: .; clone_size: .; v_call: TRBV28
cdr3_aa: CASSVTNYNEQFF; cdr3_nt: TGCGCCAGCAGTGTGACTAACTACAATGAGCAGTTCTTC; j_call: TRBJ2-1; d_call: .; clone_size: .; v_call: TRBV10-2
cdr3_aa: CAITTGIDTEAFF; cdr3_nt: TGTGCCATCACGACAGGGATCGACACTGAAGCTTTCTTT; j_call: TRBJ1-1; d_call: TRBD1; clone_size: .; v_call: TRBV10-3
cdr3_aa: CASSLYTRSSYEQYF; cdr3_nt: TGTGCCAGCAGTTTATACACCCGGAGCTCCTACGAGCAGTACTTC; j_call: TRBJ2-7; d_call: .; clone_size: .; v_call: TRBV28
cdr3_aa: CASTRDSGNTIYF; cdr3_nt: TGTGCCAGCACCCGCGACTCTGGAAACACCATATATTTT; j_call: TRBJ1-3; d_call: .; clone_size: .; v_call: TRBV28
cdr3_aa: CASSQAGIRGGVYNSPLHF; cdr3_nt: TGCGCCAGCAGCCAAGCTGGGATCAGGGGTGGTGTCTATAATTCACCCCTCCACTTT; j_call: TRBJ1-6; d_call: .; clone_size: .; v_call: TRBV4-1
cdr3_aa: CASSAYQGTYEQYF; cdr3_nt: TGTGCCAGCAGCGCCTACCAGGGCACCTACGAGCAGTACTTC; j_call: TRBJ2-7; d_call: .; clone_size: .; v_call: TRBV9
cdr3_aa: CASSLAGLAVDTQYF; cdr3_nt: TGTGCCAGCAGTTTAGCGGGACTAGCGGTAGATACGCAGTATTTT; j_call: TRBJ2-3; d_call: TRBD2; clone_size: once; v_call: TRBV28
cdr3_aa: CASSRQTRGSNTGELFF; cdr3_nt: TGTGCCAGCAGCCGCCAGACCCGGGGGTCGAACACCGGGGAGCTGTTTTTT; j_call: TRBJ2-2; d_call: .; clone_size: few; v_call: TRBV7-9
cdr3_aa: CASSFSAETQYF; cdr3_nt: TGTGCCAGCAGTTTCTCCGCGGAGACCCAGTACTTC; j_call: TRBJ2-5; d_call: .; clone_size: .; v_call: TRBV6-2/TRBV6-3
cdr3_aa: CASSRGGDTEAFF; cdr3_nt: TGTGCCAGCAGCCGGGGGGGGGACACTGAAGCTTTCTTT; j_call: TRBJ1-1; d_call: .; clone_size: few; v_call: TRBV12-3/TRBV12-4
cdr3_aa: CASSTTGISYNEQFF; cdr3_nt: TGTGCCAGTAGTACGACAGGGATTTCCTACAATGAGCAGTTCTTC; j_call: TRBJ2-1; d_call: TRBD1; clone_size: .; v_call: TRBV19
cdr3_aa: CASSPGAGAYNEQFF; cdr3_nt: TGTGCCAGCAGCCCTGGGGCGGGAGCATACAATGAGCAGTTCTTC; j_call: TRBJ2-1; d_call: TRBD2; clone_size: .; v_call: TRBV7-9
cdr3_aa: CASSRSLAGGPNTGELFF; cdr3_nt: TGTGCCAGCAGCCGGAGCCTAGCGGGAGGCCCCAACACCGGGGAGCTGTTTTTT; j_call: TRBJ2-2; d_call: TRBD2; clone_size: .; v_call: TRBV7-9
cdr3_aa: CASSLGGRGMGLETQYF; cdr3_nt: TGTGCCAGCAGCTTAGGAGGACGGGGGATGGGCCTTGAGACCCAGTACTTC; j_call: TRBJ2-5; d_call: .; clone_size: few; v_call: TRBV7-2
cdr3_aa: CASSPEAGGVGGYTF; cdr3_nt: TGTGCCAGCAGCCCCGAGGCAGGGGGCGTTGGTGGCTACACCTTC; j_call: TRBJ1-2; d_call: TRBD1; clone_size: .; v_call: TRBV6-5
cdr3_aa: CASSSQGTTYNEQFF; cdr3_nt: TGTGCCAGCAGTTCACAGGGCACAACCTACAATGAGCAGTTCTTC; j_call: TRBJ2-1; d_call: .; clone_size: .; v_call: TRBV5-8
cdr3_aa: CASSLGSAVVSNTGELFF; cdr3_nt: TGTGCCAGCAGCTTGGGCTCAGCGGTGGTATCTAACACCGGGGAGCTGTTTTTT; j_call: TRBJ2-2; d_call: .; clone_size: .; v_call: TRBV5-6
cdr3_aa: CASSLLGTEQYF; cdr3_nt: TGTGCCAGCAGTCTCTTGGGGACTGAGCAGTACTTC; j_call: TRBJ2-7; d_call: .; clone_size: .; v_call: TRBV6-5
cdr3_aa: CATWGPLEKLFF; cdr3_nt: TGTGCCACCTGGGGGCCTCTTGAAAAACTGTTTTTT; j_call: TRBJ1-4; d_call: .; clone_size: .; v_call: TRBV28
cdr3_aa: CASSPMGNAKNIQYF; cdr3_nt: TGTGCCAGCAGCCCCATGGGCAACGCCAAAAACATTCAGTACTTC; j_call: TRBJ2-4; d_call: .; clone_size: .; v_call: TRBV11-2
cdr3_aa: CASSISGGYSPLHF; cdr3_nt: TGTGCCAGCAGCATCTCCGGAGGGTATTCACCCCTCCACTTT; j_call: TRBJ1-6; d_call: .; clone_size: .; v_call: TRBV5-5
cdr3_aa: CASSPPGQGVGSYTF; cdr3_nt: TGTGCCAGCAGCCCACCGGGACAGGGGGTGGGGAGCTACACCTTC; j_call: TRBJ1-2; d_call: TRBD1; clone_size: .; v_call: TRBV14
cdr3_aa: CASSATGTGGDTQYF; cdr3_nt: TGTGCCAGCAGCGCCACCGGGACAGGGGGGGATACGCAGTATTTT; j_call: TRBJ2-3; d_call: TRBD1; clone_size: once; v_call: TRBV9
cdr3_aa: CATSVGTSAYNEQFF; cdr3_nt: TGTGCCACCAGCGTTGGAACTAGCGCTTACAATGAGCAGTTCTTC; j_call: TRBJ2-1; d_call: TRBD2; clone_size: .; v_call: TRBV15
cdr3_aa: CASSGTSGHNTGELFF; cdr3_nt: TGTGCCAGCAGCGGGACTAGCGGGCACAACACCGGGGAGCTGTTTTTT; j_call: TRBJ2-2; d_call: TRBD2; clone_size: .; v_call: TRBV9
cdr3_aa: CASSPIAGARIQETQYF; cdr3_nt: TGTGCCAGCAGCCCAATAGCGGGGGCGCGGATTCAAGAGACCCAGTACTTC; j_call: TRBJ2-5; d_call: TRBD2; clone_size: once; v_call: TRBV28
cdr3_aa: CSASLGGLEQYF; cdr3_nt: TGCAGTGCTAGTTTGGGGGGGCTCGAGCAGTACTTC; j_call: TRBJ2-7; d_call: .; clone_size: .; v_call: TRBV20-1